What follows describes a single T cell receptor beta chain. Source study methods: Reference gene primer amplification gave nucleated cell count estimates. Sequenced by immunoSEQ multiplex PCR; TCRdb stores in-frame clones only, minus some. That table supplies the V and J calls and clone size; D and trimming were determined from the DNA. The repertoire includes about 300,000 clones, over 80% of them detected once, and about 1.6% sits in the top ten. The data belong to a study of blood T cell repertoires in COVID-19. This TCR was recovered from a woman aged 40-49 years who had recovered from COVID-19. The sequenced sample was peripheral blood.

For the CDR3, the DNA is TGTGCCAGCAGCTTAGAGCCAGGCCAAGAGACCCAGTACTTC. Translation: CASSLEPGQETQYF. V gene TRBV7-8 combines with J gene TRBJ2-5; D gene unclear. Germline assignment: CDR1 SGHVS and CDR2 FQNEAQ. Trimming left V 1 base short and J 1 base short, with 7 bases between. This CDR3 spans 14 amino acids.